A selection of T cell receptor beta chains follows, all from one sample in a study of control samples from healthy donors and cancer patients. The assay was immunoSEQ multiplex PCR, and TCRdb's table has in-frame clones only and misses some. The sample gives about 55,000 clones, 95% of which show up once; 2.4% is in the top ten. The specimen was blood. These receptors originate from a man younger than 45 in good health. CDR3s include the opening cysteine and the closing phenylalanine or tryptophan.

v_call	cdr3_length	j_call	cdr3_aa
TRBV6-4	16	TRBJ2-1	CASSDGLAGGRDEQFF
TRBV12-3/TRBV12-4	13	TRBJ1-6	CASSLGGNSPLHF
TRBV6-5	14	TRBJ1-1	CATGKTGMNTEAFF
TRBV9	14	TRBJ2-7	CASSVSLERIEQYF
TRBV7-9	14	TRBJ2-1	CASSLMTIYNEQFF
TRBV7-2	17	TRBJ1-1	CASSQPGTGALGTEAFF
TRBV21-1	15	TRBJ1-5	CASSKKRQGNQPQHF
TRBV6-6	15	TRBJ2-2	CASSAWGAGTGELFF
TRBV12-2	14	TRBJ2-7	CASRLARYSYEQYF
TRBV19	14	TRBJ2-1	CASSMYGTNHEQFF
TRBV5-6	15	TRBJ2-2	CASSLGERAAGELFF
TRBV7-8	14	TRBJ1-2	CASSLEGQGSGYTF
TRBV5-4	14	TRBJ2-5	CASSRRDSQETQYF
TRBV10-3	13	TRBJ1-6	CAITANRNSPLHF
TRBV13	13	TRBJ2-5	CASNEGAEETQYF
TRBV6-4	16	TRBJ1-6	CASSEQAQGANSPLHF
TRBV6-2/TRBV6-3	16	TRBJ1-2	CASSYSAGQLSDGYTF
TRBV18	15	TRBJ2-7	CASSPVTPRGVEQYF
TRBV5-4	13	TRBJ1-1	CASSPDWSPEAFF
TRBV28	14	TRBJ1-2	CASSLGGTGYGYTF